This T cell receptor beta chain originates from a study of cytomegalovirus exposure and HLA in healthy donors. V lost 1 base to trimming and J lost 4 bases, with 19 bases between them. The CDR3 covers 17 residues. CDR1 SEHNR and CDR2 FQNEAQ come from the germline V gene (reference sequence). Use of 60 Vbeta and 13 Jbeta primers characterized the PCR. Some clones are missing from TCRdb's copy, which holds only in-frame ones; the method was immunoSEQ multiplex PCR. The sample contains 43,000 or so clones, around three quarters of which appear only once. Sequencing was done on a sample of PBMCs. V is TRBV7-9 and J is TRBJ1-2; D not resolved. The sequence came from a man between 25 and 39 years old in good health and CMV-seronegative. CDR3 in amino acids: CASSLGLGMVGLYGYTF. CDR3 DNA: TGTGCCAGCAGCTTAGGGCTTGGGATGGTAGGACTCTATGGCTACACCTTC.